The source of this T cell receptor (beta chain) is a study of blood T cell repertoires in COVID-19. Study details: Collection of acute and convalescent COVID-19 samples took place in the United States, Italy and Spain. PBMCs, B-cell-depleted T cells, or T cells were the source of the cDNA or gDNA that made up the material.

As handled by the study authors: Amplification of reference gene primers provided the estimated nucleated cell counts. The table came from immunoSEQ multiplex PCR; TCRdb's copy has only in-frame clones and leaves some out. Clone size and the V and J calls come from that table; the DNA yielded D and trimming. The top ten hold around 12% of the sample, which has around 64,000 clones, more than 75% seen once. This clone was seen a handful of times. V shed 3 bases and J 7 bases; nucleotides not matched to a gene: 7. CDR1 and CDR2 from the germline V gene are MNHEY and SMNVEV (reference sequence). The CDR3 covers 15 residues.

This receptor was taken from a human donor in a cohort sampled during active COVID-19. V gene TRBV27 combines with J gene TRBJ1-4, with TRBD1 matching 8 bases. The sequenced sample was peripheral blood. The CDR3 DNA sequence: TGTGCCAGCAGTTTCTCCAGGGGGCATGGTGAAAAACTGTTTTTT. Encoded protein: CASSFSRGHGEKLFF.